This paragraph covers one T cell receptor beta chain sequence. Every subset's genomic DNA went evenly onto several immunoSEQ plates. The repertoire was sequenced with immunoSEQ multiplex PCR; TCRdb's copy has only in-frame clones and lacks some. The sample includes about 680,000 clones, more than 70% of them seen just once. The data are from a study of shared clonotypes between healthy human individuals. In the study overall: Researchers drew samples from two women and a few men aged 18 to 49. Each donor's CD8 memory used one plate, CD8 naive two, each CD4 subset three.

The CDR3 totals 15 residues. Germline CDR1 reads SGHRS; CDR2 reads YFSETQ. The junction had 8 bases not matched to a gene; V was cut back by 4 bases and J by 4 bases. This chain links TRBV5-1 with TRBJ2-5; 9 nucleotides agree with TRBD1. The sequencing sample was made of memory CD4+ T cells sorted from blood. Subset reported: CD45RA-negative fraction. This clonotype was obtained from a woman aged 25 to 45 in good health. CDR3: CASSRTGARRETQYF. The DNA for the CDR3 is TGCGCCAGCAGCCGGACAGGGGCAAGGAGAGAGACCCAGTACTTC.